This T cell receptor (beta chain) was retrieved from a study of PD-1 blockade in mismatch repair-deficient tumors. Study as a whole: Patients had over ten mismatch repair-deficient cancer types and were previously treated and progressing. Study-wide results and caveats: Tumor-resident clones, often absent from pretreatment blood, expanded after pembrolizumab and then contracted.

Assay: immunoSEQ multiplex PCR; the TCRdb copy retains only in-frame clones and omits some. In the table there are 20,000 to 25,000 clones, 84% of which are singletons. PCR or immunohistochemistry showed mismatch repair deficiency in every enrolled patient. Germline values: CDR1 MNHEY, CDR2 SMNVEV (reference sequence). The CDR3 contains 17 residues. With 4 bases removed from V and 4 bases from J, the gap between germline ends came to 22 bases. Remarks on this clone: What it binds is unknown.

The chain recombines TRBV27 with TRBJ1-2, with TRBD1 as a possible D gene (5 bases). This TCR was sampled from an adult with mismatch repair-deficient cancer. The starting material was peripheral blood, obtained 2 weeks after starting pembrolizumab. The CDR3 region is CASSSGDGRRLTYGYTF. The CDR3 DNA reads TGTGCCAGCAGTTCCGGGGACGGAAGGCGCCTAACCTATGGCTACACCTTC.